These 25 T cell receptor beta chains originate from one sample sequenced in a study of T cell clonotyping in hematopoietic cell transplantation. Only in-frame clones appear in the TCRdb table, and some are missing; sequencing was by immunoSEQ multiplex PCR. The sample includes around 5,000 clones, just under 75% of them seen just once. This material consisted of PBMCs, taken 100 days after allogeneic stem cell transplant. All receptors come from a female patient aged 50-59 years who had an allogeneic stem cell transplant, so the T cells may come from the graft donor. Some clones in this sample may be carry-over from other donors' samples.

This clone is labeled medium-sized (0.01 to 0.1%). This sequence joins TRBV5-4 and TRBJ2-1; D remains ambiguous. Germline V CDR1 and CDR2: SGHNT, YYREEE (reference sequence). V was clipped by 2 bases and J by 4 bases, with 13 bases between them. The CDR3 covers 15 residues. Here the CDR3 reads CASSLNKGSYNEQFF. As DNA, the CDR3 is TGTGCCAGCAGCTTAAATAAAGGCAGTTACAATGAGCAGTTCTTC.

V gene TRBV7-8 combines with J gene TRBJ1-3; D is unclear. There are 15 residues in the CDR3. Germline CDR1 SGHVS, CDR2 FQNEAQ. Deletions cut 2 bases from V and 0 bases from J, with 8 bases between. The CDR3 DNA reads TGTGCCAGCAGCTTACTGTCGTTCTCTGGAAACACCATATATTTT. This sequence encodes CASSLLSFSGNTIYF.

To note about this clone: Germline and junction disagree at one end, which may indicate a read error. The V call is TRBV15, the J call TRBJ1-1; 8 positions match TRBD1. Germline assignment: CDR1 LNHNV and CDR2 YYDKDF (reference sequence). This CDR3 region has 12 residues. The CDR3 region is CATSRDRGEAFF. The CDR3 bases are TGTGCCACCAGCCGAGACAGGGGCGAGGCTTTCTTT. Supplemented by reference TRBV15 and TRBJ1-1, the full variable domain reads DAMVIQNPRYQVTQFGKPVTLSCSQTLNHNVMYWYQQKSSQAPKLLFHYYDKDFNNEADTPDNFQSRRPNTSFCFLDIRSPGLGDTAMYLCATSRDRGEAFFGQGTRLTVV.

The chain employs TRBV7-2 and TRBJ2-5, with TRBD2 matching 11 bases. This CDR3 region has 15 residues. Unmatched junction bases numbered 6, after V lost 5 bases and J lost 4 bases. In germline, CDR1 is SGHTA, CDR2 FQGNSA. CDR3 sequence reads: CASSVRGLAGETQYF. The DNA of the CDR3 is TGTGCCAGCAGCGTCCGTGGACTAGCGGGAGAGACCCAGTACTTC.

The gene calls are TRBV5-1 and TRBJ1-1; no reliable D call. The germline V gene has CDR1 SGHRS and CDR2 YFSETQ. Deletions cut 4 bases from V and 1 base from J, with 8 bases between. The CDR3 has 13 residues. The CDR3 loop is CASSGYRNTEAFF. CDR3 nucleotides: TGCGCCAGCAGCGGTTACAGGAACACTGAAGCTTTCTTT. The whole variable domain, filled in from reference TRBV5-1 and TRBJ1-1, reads KAGVTQTPRYLIKTRGQQVTLSCSPISGHRSVSWYQQTPGQGLQFLFEYFSETQRNKGNFPGRFSGRQFSNSRSEMNVSTLELGDSALYLCASSGYRNTEAFFGQGTRLTVV.

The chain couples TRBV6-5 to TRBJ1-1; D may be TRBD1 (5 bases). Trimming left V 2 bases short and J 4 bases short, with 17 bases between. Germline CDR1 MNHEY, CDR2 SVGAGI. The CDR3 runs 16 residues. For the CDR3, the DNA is TGTGCCAGCAGTTACCGCTTCCCGGACGGGGGCACTGAAGCTTTCTTT. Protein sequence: CASSYRFPDGGTEAFF.

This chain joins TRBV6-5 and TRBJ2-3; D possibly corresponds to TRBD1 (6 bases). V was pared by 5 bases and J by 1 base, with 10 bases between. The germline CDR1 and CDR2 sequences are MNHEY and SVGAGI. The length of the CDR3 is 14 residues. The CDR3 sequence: CASSPNRGTDTQYF. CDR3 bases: TGTGCCAGCAGTCCGAACAGGGGCACAGATACGCAGTATTTT.

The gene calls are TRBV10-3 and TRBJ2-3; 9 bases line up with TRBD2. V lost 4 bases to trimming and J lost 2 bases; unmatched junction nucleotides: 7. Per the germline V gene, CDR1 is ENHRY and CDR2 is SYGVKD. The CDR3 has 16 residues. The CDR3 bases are TGTGCCATCAGTGGTTTTAGCGGGAGTATCACAGATACGCAGTATTTT. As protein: CAISGFSGSITDTQYF.

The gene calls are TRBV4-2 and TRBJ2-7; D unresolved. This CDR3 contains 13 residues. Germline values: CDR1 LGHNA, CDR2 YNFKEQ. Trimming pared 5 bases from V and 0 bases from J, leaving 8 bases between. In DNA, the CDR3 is TGTGCCAGCAGCGAAACAGTCTCCTACGAGCAGTACTTC. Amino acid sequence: CASSETVSYEQYF.

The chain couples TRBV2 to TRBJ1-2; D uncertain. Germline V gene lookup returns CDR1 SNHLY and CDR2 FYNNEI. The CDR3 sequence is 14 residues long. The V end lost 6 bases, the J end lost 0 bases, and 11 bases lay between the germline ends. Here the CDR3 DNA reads TGTGCCAGCAGGCCCCCTTTTGCTAACTATGGCTACACCTTC. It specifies CASRPPFANYGYTF.

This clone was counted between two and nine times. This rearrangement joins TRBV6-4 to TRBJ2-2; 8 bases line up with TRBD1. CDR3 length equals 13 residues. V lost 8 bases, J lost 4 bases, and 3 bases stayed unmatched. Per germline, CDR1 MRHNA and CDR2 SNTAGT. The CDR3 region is CASRTGGTGELFF. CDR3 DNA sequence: TGTGCCAGCCGTACAGGGGGCACCGGGGAGCTGTTTTTT.

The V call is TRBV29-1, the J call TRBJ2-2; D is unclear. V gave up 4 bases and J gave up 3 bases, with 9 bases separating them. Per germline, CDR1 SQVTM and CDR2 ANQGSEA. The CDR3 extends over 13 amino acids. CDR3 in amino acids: CSVVSPYTGELFF. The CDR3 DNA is TGCAGCGTTGTTTCGCCATACACCGGGGAGCTGTTTTTT.

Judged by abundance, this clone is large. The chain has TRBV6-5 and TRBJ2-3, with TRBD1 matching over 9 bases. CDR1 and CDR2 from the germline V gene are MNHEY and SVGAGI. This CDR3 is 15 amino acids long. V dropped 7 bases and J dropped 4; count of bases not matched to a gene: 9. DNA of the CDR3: TGTGCCAGCACAATCGGGACAGGGTTCGCAGATACGCAGTATTTT. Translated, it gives CASTIGTGFADTQYF.

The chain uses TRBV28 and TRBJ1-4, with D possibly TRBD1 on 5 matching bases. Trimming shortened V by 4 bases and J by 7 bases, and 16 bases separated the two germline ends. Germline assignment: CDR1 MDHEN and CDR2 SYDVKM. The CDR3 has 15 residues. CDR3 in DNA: TGTGCCAGCAGTTCCCGGGGCCAGGGTTCTGAAAAACTGTTTTTT. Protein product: CASSSRGQGSEKLFF.

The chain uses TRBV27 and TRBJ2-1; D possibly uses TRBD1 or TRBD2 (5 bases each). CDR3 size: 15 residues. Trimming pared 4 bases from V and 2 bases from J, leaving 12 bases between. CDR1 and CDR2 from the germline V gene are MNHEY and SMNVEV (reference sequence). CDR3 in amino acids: CASSSPRGTYNEQFF. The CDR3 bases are TGTGCCAGCAGTTCTCCTCGGGGCACCTACAATGAGCAGTTCTTC.

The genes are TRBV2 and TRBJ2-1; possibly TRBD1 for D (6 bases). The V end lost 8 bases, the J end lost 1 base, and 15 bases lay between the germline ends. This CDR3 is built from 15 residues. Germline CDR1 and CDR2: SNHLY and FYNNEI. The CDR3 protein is CASFTGSRSYNEQFF. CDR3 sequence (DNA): TGTGCCAGCTTTACAGGGTCCAGGTCCTACAATGAGCAGTTCTTC.

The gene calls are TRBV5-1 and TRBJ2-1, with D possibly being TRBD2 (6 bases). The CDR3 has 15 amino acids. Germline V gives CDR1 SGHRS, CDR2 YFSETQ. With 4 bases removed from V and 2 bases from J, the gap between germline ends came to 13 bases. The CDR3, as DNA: TGCGCCAGCAGCCGGAGGAGGGAGGCCTACAATGAGCAGTTCTTC. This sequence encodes CASSRRREAYNEQFF.

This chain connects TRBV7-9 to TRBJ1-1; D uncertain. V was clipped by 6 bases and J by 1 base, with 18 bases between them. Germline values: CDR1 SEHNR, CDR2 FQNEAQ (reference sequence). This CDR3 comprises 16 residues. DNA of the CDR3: TGTGCCAGCAGTTCTCCTCCGTCGGGCGAGAACACTGAAGCTTTCTTT. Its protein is CASSSPPSGENTEAFF.

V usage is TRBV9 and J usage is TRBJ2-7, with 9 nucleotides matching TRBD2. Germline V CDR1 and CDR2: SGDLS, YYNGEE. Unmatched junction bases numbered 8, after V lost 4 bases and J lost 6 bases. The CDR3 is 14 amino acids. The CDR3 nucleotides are TGTGCCAGCAGCCCAGCGGGAGGATTTGGCGAGCAGTACTTC. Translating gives CASSPAGGFGEQYF.

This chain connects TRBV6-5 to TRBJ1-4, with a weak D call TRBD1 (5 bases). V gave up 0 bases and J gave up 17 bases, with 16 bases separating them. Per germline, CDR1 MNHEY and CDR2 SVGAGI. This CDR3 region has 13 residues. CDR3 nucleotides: TGTGCCAGCAGTTACTCAGCCGGGACTGGACGTTTTTTT. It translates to CASSYSAGTGRFF.

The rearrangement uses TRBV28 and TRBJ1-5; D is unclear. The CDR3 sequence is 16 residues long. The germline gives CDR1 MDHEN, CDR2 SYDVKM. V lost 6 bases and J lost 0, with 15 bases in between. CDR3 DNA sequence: TGTGCCAGCAGCCCACGACAAGGGAATAGCAATCAGCCCCAGCATTTT. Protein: CASSPRQGNSNQPQHF.

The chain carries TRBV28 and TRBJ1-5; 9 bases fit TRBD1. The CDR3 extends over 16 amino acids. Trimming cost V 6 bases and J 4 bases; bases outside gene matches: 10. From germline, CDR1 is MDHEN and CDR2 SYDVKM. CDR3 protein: CASRKQGARGNQPQHF. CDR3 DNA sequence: TGTGCCAGCAGAAAACAGGGGGCGAGGGGGAATCAGCCCCAGCATTTT.

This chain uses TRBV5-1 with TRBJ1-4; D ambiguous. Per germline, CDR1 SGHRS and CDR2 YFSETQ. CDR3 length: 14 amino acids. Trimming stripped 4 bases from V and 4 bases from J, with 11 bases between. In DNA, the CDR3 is TGCGCCAGCAGCCCGCTAGGGCTTAATGAAAAACTGTTTTTT. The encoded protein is CASSPLGLNEKLFF.

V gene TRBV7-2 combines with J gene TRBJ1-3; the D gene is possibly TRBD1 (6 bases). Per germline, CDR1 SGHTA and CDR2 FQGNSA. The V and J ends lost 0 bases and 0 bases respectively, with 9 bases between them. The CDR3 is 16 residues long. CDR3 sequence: CASSLAGAPSGNTIYF. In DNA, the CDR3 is TGTGCCAGCAGCTTAGCGGGGGCCCCCTCTGGAAACACCATATATTTT.

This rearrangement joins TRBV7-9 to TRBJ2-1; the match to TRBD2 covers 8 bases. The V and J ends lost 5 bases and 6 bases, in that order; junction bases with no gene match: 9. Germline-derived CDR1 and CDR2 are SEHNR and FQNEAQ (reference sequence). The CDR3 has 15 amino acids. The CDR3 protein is CASSASGGGGNEQFF. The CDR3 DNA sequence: TGTGCCAGCAGCGCGTCCGGGGGGGGAGGCAATGAGCAGTTCTTC.